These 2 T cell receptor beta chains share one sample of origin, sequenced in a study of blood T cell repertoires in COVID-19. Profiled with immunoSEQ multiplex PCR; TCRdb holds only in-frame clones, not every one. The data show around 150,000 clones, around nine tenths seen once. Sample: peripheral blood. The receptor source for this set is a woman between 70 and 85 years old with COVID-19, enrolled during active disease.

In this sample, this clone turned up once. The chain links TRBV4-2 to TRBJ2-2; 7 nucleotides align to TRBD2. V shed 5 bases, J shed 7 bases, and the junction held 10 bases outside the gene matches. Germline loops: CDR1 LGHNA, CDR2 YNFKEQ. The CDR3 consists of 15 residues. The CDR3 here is CASSNLGLVIGELFF. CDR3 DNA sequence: TGTGCCAGCAGCAACCTAGGACTAGTCATCGGGGAGCTGTTTTTT.

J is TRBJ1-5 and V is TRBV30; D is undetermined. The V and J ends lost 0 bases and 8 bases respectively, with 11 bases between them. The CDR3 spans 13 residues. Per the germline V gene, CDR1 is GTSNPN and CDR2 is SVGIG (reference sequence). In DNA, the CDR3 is TGTGCCTGGAGTGTAGCATCCCTCGAGCCCCAGCATTTT. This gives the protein CAWSVASLEPQHF.